The rows below give T cell receptor beta chains drawn from one sample of a study of human thymus T cells. Assay used: immunoSEQ multiplex PCR; TCRdb lists only in-frame clones, some missing. Of tens of thousands of clones listed, 94% are singletons. Sequencing was carried out using blood. The receptors originated from a boy in the first two years of life with a congenital heart defect but otherwise immunologically healthy. CDR3s include the opening cysteine and the closing phenylalanine or tryptophan. Each record gives: clone size, J gene, D gene, V gene, CDR3 protein, CDR3 DNA. A D gene is named only where the DNA matches it firmly. Size is stated for part of the rows, as once, few or many counts, or as a class when the clone is expanded.

size: -; J: TRBJ2-7; D: TRBD1; V: TRBV6-6; CDR3: CASSYSNPGGYEQYF; DNA: TGTGCCAGCAGTTACTCGAATCCAGGGGGCTACGAGCAGTACTTC
size: -; J: TRBJ2-5; D: TRBD2; V: TRBV13; CDR3: CASSLGGLAETPQETQYF; DNA: TGTGCCAGCAGCTTAGGCGGCCTAGCGGAGACACCACAAGAGACCCAGTACTTC
size: -; J: TRBJ1-2; D: -; V: TRBV2; CDR3: CASSAGMNYGYTF; DNA: TGTGCCAGCAGTGCCGGGATGAATTATGGCTACACCTTC
size: -; J: TRBJ1-3; D: -; V: TRBV30; CDR3: CAWSVSGNTIYF; DNA: TGTGCCTGGAGTGTTTCGGGAAACACCATATATTTT
size: -; J: TRBJ2-6; D: -; V: TRBV28; CDR3: CASSLGGVLTF; DNA: TGTGCCAGCAGTTTAGGCGGCGTCCTGACTTTC
size: -; J: TRBJ1-5; D: -; V: TRBV9; CDR3: CASSLEGGINQPQHF; DNA: TGTGCCAGCAGCCTAGAAGGTGGAATTAATCAGCCCCAGCATTTT
size: -; J: TRBJ2-1; D: TRBD1; V: TRBV11-3; CDR3: CASTLGLWGQGPSNEQFF; DNA: TGTGCCAGCACCTTGGGTTTATGGGGACAGGGGCCGAGCAATGAGCAGTTCTTC
size: -; J: TRBJ1-1; D: TRBD1; V: TRBV4-1; CDR3: CASSQARTGVSTEAFF; DNA: TGCGCCAGCAGCCAAGCCAGGACAGGGGTAAGCACTGAAGCTTTCTTT
size: -; J: TRBJ2-7; D: -; V: TRBV13; CDR3: CASSLASGRSLYEQYF; DNA: TGTGCCAGCAGCTTAGCTTCGGGACGGAGTCTCTACGAGCAGTACTTC
size: -; J: TRBJ1-5; D: -; V: TRBV23-1; CDR3: CARPANQPQHF; DNA: TGCGCCCGTCCGGCCAATCAGCCCCAGCATTTT
size: -; J: TRBJ1-4; D: -; V: TRBV7-2; CDR3: CASSFRALVSEKLFF; DNA: TGTGCCAGCAGCTTCAGGGCCCTCGTGAGTGAAAAACTGTTTTTT
size: -; J: TRBJ2-3; D: -; V: TRBV5-4; CDR3: CASSLGSTDTQYF; DNA: TGTGCCAGCAGCTTGGGGAGCACAGATACGCAGTATTTT
size: -; J: TRBJ1-1; D: -; V: TRBV18; CDR3: CASSRGSKGDTEAFF; DNA: TGTGCCAGCTCACGGGGGTCCAAGGGGGACACTGAAGCTTTCTTT
size: -; J: TRBJ1-2; D: -; V: TRBV6-6; CDR3: CASSPTIRVGYTF; DNA: TGTGCCAGCAGCCCCACAATCAGGGTTGGCTACACCTTC
size: once; J: TRBJ2-7; D: TRBD2; V: TRBV14; CDR3: CASSQGTGGRYEQYF; DNA: TGTGCCAGCAGCCAAGGGACGGGGGGTAGGTACGAGCAGTACTTC
size: -; J: TRBJ2-5; D: -; V: TRBV9; CDR3: CASSVGGETQYF; DNA: TGTGCCAGCAGCGTAGGGGGGGAGACCCAGTACTTC
size: once; J: TRBJ1-1; D: -; V: TRBV5-4; CDR3: CASSLMGKKKPEAFF; DNA: TGTGCCAGCAGCTTGATGGGGAAAAAGAAACCTGAAGCTTTCTTT
size: -; J: TRBJ1-4; D: TRBD1; V: TRBV6-5; CDR3: CASSIRQGTNEKLFF; DNA: TGTGCCAGCAGCATACGACAGGGAACTAATGAAAAACTGTTTTTT
size: -; J: TRBJ1-6; D: -; V: TRBV2; CDR3: CATRRVNSPLHF; DNA: TGTGCCACCCGACGGGTTAATTCACCCCTCCACTTT
size: once; J: TRBJ2-5; D: -; V: TRBV5-1; CDR3: CASSLGDQETQYF; DNA: TGCGCCAGCAGCCTGGGGGACCAAGAGACCCAGTACTTC
size: -; J: TRBJ1-2; D: TRBD1; V: TRBV19; CDR3: CASSIGTANGYTF; DNA: TGTGCCAGTAGTATCGGGACAGCCAATGGCTACACCTTC
size: -; J: TRBJ2-7; D: -; V: TRBV28; CDR3: CASSFLSSRKSSYEQYF; DNA: TGTGCCAGCAGTTTCTTGAGCTCGCGGAAGAGCTCCTACGAGCAGTACTTC
size: -; J: TRBJ2-3; D: TRBD2; V: TRBV6-1; CDR3: CASSEQASGGADTQYF; DNA: TGTGCCAGCAGTGAACAGGCTAGCGGGGGGGCAGATACGCAGTATTTT
size: -; J: TRBJ2-3; D: -; V: TRBV6-5; CDR3: CASSYDGTTDTQYF; DNA: TGTGCCAGCAGTTACGACGGAACCACAGATACGCAGTATTTT
size: -; J: TRBJ2-4; D: TRBD1; V: TRBV7-2; CDR3: CASSLRGQILAKNIQYF; DNA: TGTGCCAGCAGCTTACGGGGACAGATCTTAGCCAAAAACATTCAGTACTTC
size: -; J: TRBJ2-1; D: -; V: TRBV7-7; CDR3: CASSPARMGNEQFF; DNA: TGTGCCAGCAGCCCGGCCCGCATGGGGAATGAGCAGTTCTTC
size: -; J: TRBJ1-5; D: -; V: TRBV19; CDR3: CASSISGGQYNQAQHF; DNA: TGTGCCAGTAGTATTTCCGGCGGGCAGTATAATCAGGCCCAGCATTTT
size: -; J: TRBJ1-1; D: -; V: TRBV7-2; CDR3: CASSLGPENTEAFF; DNA: TGTGCCAGCAGCCTCGGGCCAGAGAACACTGAAGCTTTCTTT
size: -; J: TRBJ2-1; D: TRBD2; V: TRBV5-4; CDR3: CASSPRTSGGSEQFF; DNA: TGTGCCAGCAGCCCTCGGACTAGCGGGGGGTCTGAGCAGTTCTTC